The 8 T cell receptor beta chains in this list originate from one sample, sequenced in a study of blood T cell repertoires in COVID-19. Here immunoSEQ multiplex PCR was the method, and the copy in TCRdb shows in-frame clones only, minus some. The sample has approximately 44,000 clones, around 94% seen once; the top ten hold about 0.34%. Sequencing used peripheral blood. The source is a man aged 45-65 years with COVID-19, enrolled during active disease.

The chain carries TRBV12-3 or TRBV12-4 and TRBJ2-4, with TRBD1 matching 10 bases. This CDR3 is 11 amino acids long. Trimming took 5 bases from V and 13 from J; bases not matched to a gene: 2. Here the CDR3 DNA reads TGTGCCAGCAGTCGGGACAGGGGACAGTACTTC. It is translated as CASSRDRGQYF.

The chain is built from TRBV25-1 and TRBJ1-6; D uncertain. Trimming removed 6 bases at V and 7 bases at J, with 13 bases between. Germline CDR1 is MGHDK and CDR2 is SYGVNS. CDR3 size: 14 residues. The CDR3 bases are TGTGCCAGCAGAAAATCGCTGGAGAATTCACCCCTCCACTTT. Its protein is CASRKSLENSPLHF.

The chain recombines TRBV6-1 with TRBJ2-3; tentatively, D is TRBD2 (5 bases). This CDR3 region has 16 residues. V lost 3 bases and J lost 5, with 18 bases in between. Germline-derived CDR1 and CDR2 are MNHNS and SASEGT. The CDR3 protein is CASSDLSGRGRDTQYF. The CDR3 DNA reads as TGTGCCAGCAGTGATCTTAGTGGGAGAGGCAGAGATACGCAGTATTTT.

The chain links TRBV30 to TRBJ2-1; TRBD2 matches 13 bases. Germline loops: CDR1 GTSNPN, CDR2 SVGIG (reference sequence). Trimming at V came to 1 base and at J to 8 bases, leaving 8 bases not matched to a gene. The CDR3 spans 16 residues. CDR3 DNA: TGTGCCTGGAGTGATGGACTAGCGGGAGTAGTTGATGAGCAGTTCTTC. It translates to CAWSDGLAGVVDEQFF.

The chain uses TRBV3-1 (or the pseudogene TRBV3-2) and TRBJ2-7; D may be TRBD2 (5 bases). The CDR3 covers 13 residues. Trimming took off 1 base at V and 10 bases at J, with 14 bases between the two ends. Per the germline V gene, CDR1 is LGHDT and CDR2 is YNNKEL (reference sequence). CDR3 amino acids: CASSQAPDSAQYF. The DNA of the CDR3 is TGTGCCAGCAGCCAAGCGCCGGACTCTGCACAGTACTTC.

The CDR3 is CASSFRRESETQYF. The CDR3 region has the DNA TGTGCCAGCAGCTTCAGACGGGAATCGGAGACCCAGTACTTC. The chain joins TRBV7-9 to TRBJ2-5, with a tentative D call TRBD2 (5 bases). This CDR3 contains 14 residues. V was clipped by 3 bases and J by 5 bases, with 13 bases between them. The V gene's germline CDR1 is SEHNR and CDR2 FQNEAQ (reference sequence). The full variable domain, with the rest looked up from reference TRBV7-9 and TRBJ2-5, is DTGVSQNPRHKITKRGQNVTFRCDPISEHNRLYWYRQTLGQGPEFLTYFQNEAQLEKSRLLSDRFSAERPKGSFSTLEIQRTEQGDSAMYLCASSFRRESETQYFGPGTRLLVL.

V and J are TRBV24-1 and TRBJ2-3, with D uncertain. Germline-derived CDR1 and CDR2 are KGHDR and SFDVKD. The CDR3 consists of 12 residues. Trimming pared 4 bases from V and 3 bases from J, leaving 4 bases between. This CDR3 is CATSDYTDTQYF. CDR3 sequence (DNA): TGTGCCACCAGTGACTATACAGATACGCAGTATTTT.

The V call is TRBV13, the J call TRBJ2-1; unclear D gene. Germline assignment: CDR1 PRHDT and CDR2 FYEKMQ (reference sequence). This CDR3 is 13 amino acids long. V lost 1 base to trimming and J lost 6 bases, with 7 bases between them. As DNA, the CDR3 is TGTGCCAGCAGCTTAGACCGGAGCAATGAGCAGTTCTTC. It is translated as CASSLDRSNEQFF.